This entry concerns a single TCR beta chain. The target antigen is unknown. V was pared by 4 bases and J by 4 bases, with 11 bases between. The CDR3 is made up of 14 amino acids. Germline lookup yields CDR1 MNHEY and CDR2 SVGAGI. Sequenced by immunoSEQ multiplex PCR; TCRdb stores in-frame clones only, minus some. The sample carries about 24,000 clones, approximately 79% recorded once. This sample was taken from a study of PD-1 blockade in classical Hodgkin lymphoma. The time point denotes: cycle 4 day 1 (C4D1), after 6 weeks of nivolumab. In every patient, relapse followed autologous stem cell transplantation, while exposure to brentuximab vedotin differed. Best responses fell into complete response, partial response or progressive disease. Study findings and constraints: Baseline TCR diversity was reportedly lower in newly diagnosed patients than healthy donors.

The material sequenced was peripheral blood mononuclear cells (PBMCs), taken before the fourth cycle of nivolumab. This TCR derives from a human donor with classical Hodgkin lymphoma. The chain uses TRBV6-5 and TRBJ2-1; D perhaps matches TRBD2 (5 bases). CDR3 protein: CASSSPGSYNEQFF. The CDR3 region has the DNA TGTGCCAGCAGTTCCCCGGGGTCATACAATGAGCAGTTCTTC.